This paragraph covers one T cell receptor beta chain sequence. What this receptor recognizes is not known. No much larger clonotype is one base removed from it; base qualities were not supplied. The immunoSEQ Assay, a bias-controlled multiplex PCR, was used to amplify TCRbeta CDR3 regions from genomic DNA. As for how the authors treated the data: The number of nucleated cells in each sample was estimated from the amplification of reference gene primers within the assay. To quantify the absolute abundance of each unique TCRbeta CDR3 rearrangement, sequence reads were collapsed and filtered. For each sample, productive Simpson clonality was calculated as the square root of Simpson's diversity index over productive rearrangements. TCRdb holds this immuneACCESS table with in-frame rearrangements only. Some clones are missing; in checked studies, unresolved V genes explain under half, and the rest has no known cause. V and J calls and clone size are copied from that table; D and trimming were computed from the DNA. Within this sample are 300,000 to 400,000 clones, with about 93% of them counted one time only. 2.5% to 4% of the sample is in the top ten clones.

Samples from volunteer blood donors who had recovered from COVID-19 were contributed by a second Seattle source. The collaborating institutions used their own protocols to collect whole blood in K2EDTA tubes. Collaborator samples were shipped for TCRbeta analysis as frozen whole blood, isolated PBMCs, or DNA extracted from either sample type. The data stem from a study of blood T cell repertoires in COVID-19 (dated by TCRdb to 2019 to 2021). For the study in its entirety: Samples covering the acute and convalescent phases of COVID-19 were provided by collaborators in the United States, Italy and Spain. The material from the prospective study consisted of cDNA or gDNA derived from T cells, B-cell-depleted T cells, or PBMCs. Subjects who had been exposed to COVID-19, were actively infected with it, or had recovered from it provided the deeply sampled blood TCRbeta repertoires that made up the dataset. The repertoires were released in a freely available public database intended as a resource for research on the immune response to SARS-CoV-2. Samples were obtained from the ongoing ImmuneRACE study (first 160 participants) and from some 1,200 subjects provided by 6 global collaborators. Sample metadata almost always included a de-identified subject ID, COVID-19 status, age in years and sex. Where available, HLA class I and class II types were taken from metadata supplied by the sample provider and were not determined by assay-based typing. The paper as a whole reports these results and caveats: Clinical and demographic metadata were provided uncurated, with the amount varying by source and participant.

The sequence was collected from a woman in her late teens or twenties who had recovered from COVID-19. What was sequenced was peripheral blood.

The sequence in DNA is TGTGCCAGCAGCCAAGGGGCAGGAGGGCGGGCACCCGGGGAGCTGTTTTTT. Its translation is CASSQGAGGRAPGELFF. Recombination joined TRBV3-1 (or the pseudogene TRBV3-2) with TRBJ2-2, and the D gene may be TRBD2, 6 bases matching. The germline V gene (reference sequence) gives CDR1 as LGHDT and CDR2 as YNNKEL. The CDR3 runs 17 residues from the cysteine to the phenylalanine. The kept DNA is CDR3 alone, 51 bases in frame from the first base. V and J are truncated by 1 base and 6 bases respectively, leaving an intervening sequence of 18 bases.